This is a list of T cell receptor beta chains from one sample in a study of blood T cell repertoires in COVID-19. The repertoire was sequenced with immunoSEQ multiplex PCR; TCRdb's copy has only in-frame clones and lacks some. The sample contains 300,000 to 450,000 clones, 88% of which appear only once. The sample taken for sequencing was PBMCs or T cells enriched from blood (not recorded which). Receptor source: a woman younger than 45 who had been exposed to COVID-19. CDR3s leave out the opening cysteine and the closing phenylalanine or tryptophan.

V	CDR3
TRBV28	ASSLGQGVGNTEAF
TRBV3-1/TRBV3-2	ASSQTGSGNTIY
TRBV6-2/TRBV6-3	ASSLAGYTDTQY
TRBV28	ASSLAGGDGEQF
TRBV5-1	ASSLSLAGGRTEAF
TRBV6-4	ASRPLGRVYTGELF
TRBV19	ASSKRTSGTFEQY
TRBV5-1	ASSLAPGREGFEQY
TRBV9	ASSGGTALPLH
TRBV3-1/TRBV3-2	ASSRSGNEQF
TRBV27	ASSPGQETQY
TRBV14	ASGRLSSYNEQF
TRBV18	ASSPKAPQGAQH
TRBV7-3	ASSLTAGGYTGELF
TRBV2	ASKTSGRYEQY
TRBV6-2/TRBV6-3	ASSLSTSGSSPYEQY
TRBV9	ASSSPGAGPGNTIY
TRBV5-1	ASSAGQSTDTQY
TRBV5-1	ASSLEGLAGVSETQY
TRBV7-9	ATTQLAEGSYEQY
TRBV6-5	ASDTGQGQPQH
TRBV5-5	ASSLVGGDSNQPQH